A selection of T cell receptor beta chains follows, all from one sample in a study of blood T cell repertoires in COVID-19. Method: immunoSEQ multiplex PCR; TCRdb's copy keeps in-frame clones and lacks some. The sample lists about 240,000 clones, more than 80% seen once, with 7.5% in the top ten. The specimen was peripheral blood. The receptors shown here come from an elderly woman with COVID-19, enrolled during active disease. Each CDR3 is given with its conserved first and last residue. A D gene is named only where the DNA matches it firmly. Only part of the rows carry a size: once, few, many, or a class if the clone is expanded.

j_call v_call clone_size d_call cdr3_aa cdr3_nt
TRBJ1-2 TRBV3-1/TRBV3-2 - TRBD1 CASSRIGTGNIGGYTF TGTGCCAGCAGCCGGATTGGGACAGGGAATATAGGCGGCTACACCTTC
TRBJ1-3 TRBV30 - - CAWSVRGGNTIYF TGTGCCTGGAGTGTACGAGGGGGAAACACCATATATTTT
TRBJ2-1 TRBV7-2 - TRBD2 CASSPGLAGPNEQFF TGTGCCAGCAGTCCGGGACTAGCGGGACCAAATGAGCAGTTCTTC
TRBJ2-1 TRBV24-1 - - CATSGSGNEQFF TGTGCCACCAGTGGGAGCGGGAATGAGCAGTTCTTC
TRBJ2-7 TRBV19 - - CASSIDLGSSYEQYF TGTGCCAGTAGTATAGATTTGGGGAGCTCCTACGAGCAGTACTTC
TRBJ2-7 TRBV7-2 - TRBD1 CASSLRTGESYEQYF TGTGCCAGCAGCTTGCGGACAGGGGAATCCTACGAGCAGTACTTC
TRBJ1-6 TRBV10-2 many - CASSEKWSTGNSPLHF TGCGCCAGCAGTGAGAAATGGTCGACGGGAAATTCACCCCTCCACTTT
TRBJ2-7 TRBV4-2 - - CASSQDLGSRYEQYF TGTGCCAGCAGCCAAGATCTCGGGAGTCGTTACGAGCAGTACTTC
TRBJ1-1 TRBV30 - - CAWIRHLNTEAFF TGTGCCTGGATTAGACATCTGAACACTGAAGCTTTCTTT
TRBJ2-2 TRBV5-1 - TRBD1 CASSFDRGRAGELFF TGCGCCAGCAGCTTCGACAGGGGGCGCGCCGGGGAGCTGTTTTTT
TRBJ1-5 TRBV6-5 - - CASSLGGLNQPQHF TGTGCCAGCAGCCTCGGGGGGCTCAATCAGCCCCAGCATTTT
TRBJ1-1 TRBV2 - - CAGGTLGNTEAFF TGTGCCGGGGGGACCCTAGGGAACACTGAAGCTTTCTTT
TRBJ2-5 TRBV5-4 - TRBD1 CASSPTGRETQYF TGTGCCAGCAGCCCGACAGGGAGAGAGACCCAGTACTTC
TRBJ2-1 TRBV19 - TRBD2 CASSRTSGGAGIHEQFF TGTGCCAGTAGTCGGACTAGCGGGGGGGCCGGTATCCATGAGCAGTTCTTC
TRBJ1-1 TRBV6-5 - - CASRLYMNTEAFF TGTGCCAGCAGGCTTTACATGAACACTGAAGCTTTCTTT
TRBJ1-2 TRBV19 - - CASKTSGGYTF TGTGCCAGTAAAACGTCGGGGGGCTACACCTTC
TRBJ1-2 TRBV5-1 - - CASSLVQGSIWDYGYTF TGCGCCAGCAGCTTGGTGCAGGGGTCTATATGGGACTATGGCTACACCTTC
TRBJ2-5 TRBV5-4 once - CASRRGGGQETQYF TGTGCCAGCAGGAGGGGGGGAGGGCAAGAGACCCAGTACTTC
TRBJ1-2 TRBV5-1 once TRBD1 CASSLVQGAYGYTF TGCGCCAGCAGCTTGGTACAGGGGGCCTATGGCTACACCTTC
TRBJ1-5 TRBV18 - TRBD1 CASSDRNQPQHF TGTGCCAGCTCGGACAGGAATCAGCCCCAGCATTTT
TRBJ1-3 TRBV7-2 - - CASSLTGNTIYF TGTGCCAGCAGCCTTACTGGAAACACCATATATTTT
TRBJ2-1 TRBV20-1 - TRBD2 CSASLAGGPSNEQFF TGCAGTGCTAGTCTCGCGGGAGGGCCATCAAATGAGCAGTTCTTC
TRBJ2-1 TRBV9 - TRBD2 CASGGGSYNEQFF TGTGCCAGCGGGGGAGGGTCCTACAATGAGCAGTTCTTC
TRBJ2-1 TRBV19 - TRBD2 CASRARLAGANEQFF TGTGCCAGTAGGGCTAGACTAGCGGGAGCTAATGAGCAGTTCTTC
TRBJ1-3 TRBV7-9 few - CASSLATTSGNTIYF TGTGCCAGCAGCTTAGCGACAACTTCTGGAAACACCATATATTTT
TRBJ1-2 TRBV19 - - CASSQGNDGYTF TGTGCCAGTAGCCAGGGGAATGATGGCTACACCTTC
TRBJ1-2 TRBV6-1 - - CASSEARNYGYTF TGTGCCAGCAGTGAAGCACGGAACTATGGCTACACCTTC
TRBJ1-6 TRBV3-1/TRBV3-2 - - CASSQVYSSPLHF TGTGCCAGCAGCCAAGTATACAGTTCACCCCTCCACTTT
TRBJ2-1 TRBV6-2/TRBV6-3 - - CASSFGLPWQFF TGTGCCAGCAGTTTTGGACTCCCGTGGCAGTTCTTC
TRBJ2-2 TRBV18 - - CASSATVTGELFF TGTGCCAGCTCGGCGACAGTAACCGGGGAGCTGTTTTTT
TRBJ2-7 TRBV11-2 - - CASSLVLGSYEQYF TGTGCCAGCAGCTTAGTACTAGGGTCCTACGAGCAGTACTTC
TRBJ2-7 TRBV6-6 - TRBD1 CASSLDRGHEQYF TGTGCCAGCAGCCTGGACAGGGGCCACGAGCAGTACTTC
TRBJ2-1 TRBV24-1 - - CATGQGGSYNEQFF TGTGCCACAGGACAAGGGGGCTCCTACAATGAGCAGTTCTTC
TRBJ1-1 TRBV18 - - CASSLASGNTEAFF TGTGCCAGCTCATTGGCGAGCGGAAACACTGAAGCTTTCTTT
TRBJ2-7 TRBV11-1 - - CASSSQQGTKQYF TGTGCCAGCAGCTCCCAACAGGGTACCAAGCAGTACTTC
TRBJ1-6 TRBV5-1 - - CASTPDRLNSPLHF TGCGCCAGCACCCCCGACAGGCTGAATTCACCCCTCCACTTT
TRBJ1-5 TRBV19 few - CASSKGDYSNQPQHF TGTGCCAGTAGTAAGGGAGATTATAGCAATCAGCCCCAGCATTTT
TRBJ2-7 TRBV2 - TRBD1 CASRGDRPYEQYF TGTGCCAGCAGGGGGGACAGACCCTACGAGCAGTACTTC
TRBJ2-1 TRBV7-8 - TRBD1 CASSLLGRQGREQFF TGTGCCAGCAGCTTATTGGGCCGACAGGGCCGTGAGCAGTTCTTC
TRBJ1-2 TRBV5-1 few TRBD1 CASRFATGFAGYTF TGCGCCAGCCGGTTCGCGACAGGGTTTGCTGGCTACACCTTC
TRBJ2-7 TRBV5-4 - - CASSWAGTLSYEQYF TGTGCCAGCAGCTGGGCCGGCACCCTCTCCTACGAGCAGTACTTC
TRBJ2-3 TRBV10-3 - - CAIRRGSTDTQYF TGTGCCATCAGAAGGGGTAGCACAGATACGCAGTATTTT
TRBJ1-2 TRBV28 - - CASSLWGAGGYTF TGTGCCAGCAGTTTATGGGGGGCTGGGGGCTACACCTTC
TRBJ2-3 TRBV7-3 - TRBD2 CASSSTGRGTDTQYF TGTGCCAGCAGCTCCACCGGGAGGGGAACAGATACGCAGTATTTT
TRBJ2-2 TRBV10-3 few - CAISEQYTGELFF TGTGCCATCAGTGAACAGTACACCGGGGAGCTGTTTTTT
TRBJ1-3 TRBV5-6 few - CASSRGFGNTIYF TGTGCCAGCAGTAGAGGGTTTGGAAACACCATATATTTT
TRBJ2-5 TRBV5-4 - TRBD2 CASSVTSQRETQYF TGTGCCAGCAGCGTGACTAGCCAAAGGGAGACCCAGTACTTC
TRBJ2-6 TRBV13 - TRBD2 CASSSGTSGRAEGANVLTF TGTGCCAGCAGCTCTGGGACTAGCGGGAGGGCAGAAGGGGCCAACGTCCTGACTTTC
TRBJ1-6 TRBV5-4 - TRBD1 CASSADRAGSPLHF TGTGCCAGCAGCGCGGACAGGGCGGGATCACCCCTCCACTTT
TRBJ1-6 TRBV7-8 - - CASSPKTGIDSPLHF TGTGCCAGCAGCCCAAAGACCGGGATAGATTCACCCCTCCACTTT
TRBJ2-5 TRBV5-1 - - CASSFQGRETQYF TGCGCCAGCAGCTTTCAGGGGCGGGAGACCCAGTACTTC
TRBJ1-5 TRBV11-2 - TRBD1 CASSLTGVQPQHF TGTGCCAGCAGCTTGACAGGGGTTCAGCCCCAGCATTTT
TRBJ1-1 TRBV28 once - CASSFGRLGRTEAFF TGTGCCAGCAGTTTCGGACGGCTAGGGAGAACTGAAGCTTTCTTT
TRBJ1-1 TRBV18 - TRBD1 CASSRDRGGDTEAFF TGTGCCAGCTCACGGGACAGGGGGGGTGACACTGAAGCTTTCTTT
TRBJ1-5 TRBV19 - - CASSIVRGSNQPQHF TGTGCCAGTAGTATAGTTCGGGGTAGCAATCAGCCCCAGCATTTT
TRBJ2-1 TRBV24-1 - TRBD2 CATSDRTSGLGNEQFF TGTGCCACCAGTGACAGGACTAGCGGGTTGGGGAATGAGCAGTTCTTC
TRBJ1-1 TRBV6-5 - TRBD1 CASRDSGTGGRAFF TGTGCCAGCAGAGACTCCGGGACAGGGGGGAGGGCTTTCTTT
TRBJ1-2 TRBV19 - - CASSIAQMNYGYTF TGTGCCAGTAGTATCGCTCAGATGAACTATGGCTACACCTTC
TRBJ2-7 TRBV19 once - CASISGSYEQYF TGTGCCAGTATATCGGGCTCCTACGAGCAGTACTTC